The present TCR beta chain was sequenced within a study of identical twins. TCRdb independently ran MiXCR on the 5' RACE reads; one entry per CDR3 protein. The sample shows approximately 500,000 distinct CDR3 sequences, approximately 25% of them seen only once. Study results and caveats: Not following the same donors, the study drew its conclusions from cross-sectional statistical analysis. Fewer insertions characterized abundant cord blood beta clonotypes, whereas memory repertoires showed none.

As concerns this clonotype: Its antigen is unidentified.

This CDR3 is 13 amino acids long. The germline CDR1 and CDR2 sequences are SGHRS and YFSETQ. Trimming pared 4 bases from V and 5 bases from J, leaving 10 bases between. The sample was also linked to a second study, of T cells expressing NK-cell markers. This second study notes: Within the sequenced cohort of eight donors, seven exhibited HCMV seropositivity and one was seronegative.

This TCR was recovered from a young woman in good health. The chain couples TRBV5-1 to TRBJ1-5; maybe TRBD1 (6 bases). Sequencing was carried out using CD4+ T cells sorted from blood. The CDR3 DNA is TGCGCCAGCAGCCAGGGGCCAGATCAGCCCCAGCATTTT. Amino acids: CASSQGPDQPQHF.